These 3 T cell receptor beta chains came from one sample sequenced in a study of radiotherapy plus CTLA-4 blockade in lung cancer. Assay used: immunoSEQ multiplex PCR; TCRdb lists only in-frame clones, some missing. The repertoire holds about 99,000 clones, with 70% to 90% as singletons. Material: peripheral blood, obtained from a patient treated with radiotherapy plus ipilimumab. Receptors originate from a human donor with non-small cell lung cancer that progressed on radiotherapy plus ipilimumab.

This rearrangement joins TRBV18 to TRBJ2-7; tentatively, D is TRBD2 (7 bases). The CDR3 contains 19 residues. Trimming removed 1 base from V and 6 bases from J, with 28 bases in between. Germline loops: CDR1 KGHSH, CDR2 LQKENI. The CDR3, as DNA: TGTGCCAGCTCACCACTTCCGGGGGGCGGCCAGAGGTTGAATTCCGAGCAGTACTTC. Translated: CASSPLPGGGQRLNSEQYF.

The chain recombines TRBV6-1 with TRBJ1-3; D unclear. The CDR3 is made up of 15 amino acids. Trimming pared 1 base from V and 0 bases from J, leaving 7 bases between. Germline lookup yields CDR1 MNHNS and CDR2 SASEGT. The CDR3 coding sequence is TGTGCCAGCAGTGAAGGCGCCGACTCTGGAAACACCATATATTTT. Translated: CASSEGADSGNTIYF.

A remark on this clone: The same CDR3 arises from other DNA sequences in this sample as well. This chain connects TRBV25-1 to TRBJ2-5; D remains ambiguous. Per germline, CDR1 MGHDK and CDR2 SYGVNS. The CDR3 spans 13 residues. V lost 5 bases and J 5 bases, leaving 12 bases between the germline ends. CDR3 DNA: TGTGCCAGCAGTTTGGCAGCGAGGGAGACCCAGTACTTC. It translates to CASSLAARETQYF.